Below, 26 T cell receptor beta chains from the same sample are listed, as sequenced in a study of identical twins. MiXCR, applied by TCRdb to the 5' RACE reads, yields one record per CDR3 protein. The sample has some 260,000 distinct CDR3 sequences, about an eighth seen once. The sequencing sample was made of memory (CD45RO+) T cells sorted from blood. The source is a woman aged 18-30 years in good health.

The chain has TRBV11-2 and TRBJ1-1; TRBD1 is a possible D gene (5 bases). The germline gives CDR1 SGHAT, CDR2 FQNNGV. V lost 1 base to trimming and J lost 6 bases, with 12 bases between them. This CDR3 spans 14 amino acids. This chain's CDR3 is CASSLGPLGAEAFF. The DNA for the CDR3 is TGTGCCAGCAGCTTAGGTCCGCTAGGGGCTGAAGCTTTCTTT.

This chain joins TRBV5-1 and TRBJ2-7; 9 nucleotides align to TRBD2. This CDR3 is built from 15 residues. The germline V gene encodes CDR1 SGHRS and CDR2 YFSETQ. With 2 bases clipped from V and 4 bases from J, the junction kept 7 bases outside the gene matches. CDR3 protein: CASSFVAGVRYEQYF. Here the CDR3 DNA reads TGCGCCAGCAGCTTCGTAGCGGGAGTGAGATACGAGCAGTACTTC. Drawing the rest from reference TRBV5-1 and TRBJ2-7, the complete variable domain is KAGVTQTPRYLIKTRGQQVTLSCSPISGHRSVSWYQQTPGQGLQFLFEYFSETQRNKGNFPGRFSGRQFSNSRSEMNVSTLELGDSALYLCASSFVAGVRYEQYFGPGTRLTVT.

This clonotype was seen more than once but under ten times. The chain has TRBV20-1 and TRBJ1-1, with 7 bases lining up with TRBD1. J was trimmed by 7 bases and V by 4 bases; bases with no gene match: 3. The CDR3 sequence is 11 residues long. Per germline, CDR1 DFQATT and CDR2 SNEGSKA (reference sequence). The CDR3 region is CSATGQREAFF. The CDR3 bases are TGCAGTGCTACGGGACAGCGTGAAGCTTTCTTT.

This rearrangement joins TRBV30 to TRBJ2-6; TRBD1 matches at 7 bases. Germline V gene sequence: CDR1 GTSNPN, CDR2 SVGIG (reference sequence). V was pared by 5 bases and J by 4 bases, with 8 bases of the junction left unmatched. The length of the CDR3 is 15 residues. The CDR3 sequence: CAWGDSLSGANVLTF. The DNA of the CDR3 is TGTGCCTGGGGGGACAGTCTATCCGGGGCCAACGTCCTGACTTTC. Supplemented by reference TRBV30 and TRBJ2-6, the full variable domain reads SQTIHQWPATLVQPVGSPLSLECTVEGTSNPNLYWYRQAAGRGLQLLFYSVGIGQISSEVPQNLSASRPQDRQFILSSKKLLLSDSGFYLCAWGDSLSGANVLTFGAGSRLTVL.

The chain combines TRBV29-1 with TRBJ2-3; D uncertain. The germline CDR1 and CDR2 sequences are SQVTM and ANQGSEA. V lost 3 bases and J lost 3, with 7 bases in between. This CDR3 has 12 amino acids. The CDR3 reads CSVEDATDTQYF. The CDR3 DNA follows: TGCAGCGTTGAGGACGCGACAGATACGCAGTATTTT.

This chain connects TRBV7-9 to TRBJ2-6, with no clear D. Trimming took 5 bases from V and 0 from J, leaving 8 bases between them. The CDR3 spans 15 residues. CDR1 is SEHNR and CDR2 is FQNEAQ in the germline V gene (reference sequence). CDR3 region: CASSRQVSGANVLTF. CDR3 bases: TGTGCCAGCAGCCGACAAGTCTCTGGGGCCAACGTCCTGACTTTC.

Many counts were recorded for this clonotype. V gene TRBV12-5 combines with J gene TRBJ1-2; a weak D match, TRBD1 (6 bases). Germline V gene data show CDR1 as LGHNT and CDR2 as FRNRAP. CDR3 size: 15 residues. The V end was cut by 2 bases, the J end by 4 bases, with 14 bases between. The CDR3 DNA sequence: TGTGCTAGTGGTTTGTTATCGACAGGATTCTATGGCTACACCTTC. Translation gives CASGLLSTGFYGYTF.

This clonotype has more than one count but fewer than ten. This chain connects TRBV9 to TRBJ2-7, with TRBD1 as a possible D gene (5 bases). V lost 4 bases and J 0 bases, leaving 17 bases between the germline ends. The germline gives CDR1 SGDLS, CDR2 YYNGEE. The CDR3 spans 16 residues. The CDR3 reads CASSPTRQRISYEQYF. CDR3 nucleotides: TGTGCCAGCAGCCCGACCCGACAGCGTATCTCCTACGAGCAGTACTTC.

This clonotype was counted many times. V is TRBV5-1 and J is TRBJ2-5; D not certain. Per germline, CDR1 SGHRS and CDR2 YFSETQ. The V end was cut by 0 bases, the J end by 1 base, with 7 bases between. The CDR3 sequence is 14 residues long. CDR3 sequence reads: CASSLGGPQETQYF. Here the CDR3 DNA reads TGCGCCAGCAGCTTGGGTGGGCCCCAAGAGACCCAGTACTTC.

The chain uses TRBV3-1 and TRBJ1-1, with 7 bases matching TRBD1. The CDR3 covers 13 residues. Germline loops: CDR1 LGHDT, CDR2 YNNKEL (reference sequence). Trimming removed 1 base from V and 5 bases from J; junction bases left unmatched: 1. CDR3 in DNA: TGTGCCAGCAGCCAAGTCAGGGGGACTGAAGCTTTCTTT. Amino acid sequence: CASSQVRGTEAFF.

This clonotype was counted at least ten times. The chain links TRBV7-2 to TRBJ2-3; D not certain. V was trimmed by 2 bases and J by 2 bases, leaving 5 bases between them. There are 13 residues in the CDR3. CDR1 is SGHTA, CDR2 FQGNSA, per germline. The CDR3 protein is CASSLPFTDTQYF. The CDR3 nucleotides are TGTGCCAGCAGCTTACCGTTCACAGATACGCAGTATTTT.

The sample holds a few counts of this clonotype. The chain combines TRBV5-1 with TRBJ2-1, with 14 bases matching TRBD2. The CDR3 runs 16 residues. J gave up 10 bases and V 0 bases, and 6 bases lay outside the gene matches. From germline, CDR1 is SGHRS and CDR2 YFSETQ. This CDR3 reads CASSLAGTSGREEQFF. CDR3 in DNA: TGCGCCAGCAGCTTGGCCGGGACTAGCGGGAGAGAGGAGCAGTTCTTC.

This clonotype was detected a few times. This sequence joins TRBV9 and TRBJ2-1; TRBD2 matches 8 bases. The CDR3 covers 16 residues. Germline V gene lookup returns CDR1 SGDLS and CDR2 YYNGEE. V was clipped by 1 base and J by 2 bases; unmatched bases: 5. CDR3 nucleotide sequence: TGTGCCAGCAGCGTAAAAAGCGGGGGCCCCTACAATGAGCAGTTCTTC. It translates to CASSVKSGGPYNEQFF.

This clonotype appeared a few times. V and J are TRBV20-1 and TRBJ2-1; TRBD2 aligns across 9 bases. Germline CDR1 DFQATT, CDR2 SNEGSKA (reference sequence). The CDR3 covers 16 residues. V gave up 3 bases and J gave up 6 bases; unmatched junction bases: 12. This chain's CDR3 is CSARATLAGRFNEQFF. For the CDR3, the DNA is TGCAGTGCTAGGGCTACCCTAGCGGGAAGATTCAATGAGCAGTTCTTC.

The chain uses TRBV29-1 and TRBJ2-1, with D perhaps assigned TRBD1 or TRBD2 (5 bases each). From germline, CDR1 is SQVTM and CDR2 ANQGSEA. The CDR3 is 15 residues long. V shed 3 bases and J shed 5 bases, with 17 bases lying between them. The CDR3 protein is CSVDVTGPPHNEQFF. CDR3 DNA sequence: TGCAGCGTTGATGTTACGGGACCACCTCACAATGAGCAGTTCTTC.

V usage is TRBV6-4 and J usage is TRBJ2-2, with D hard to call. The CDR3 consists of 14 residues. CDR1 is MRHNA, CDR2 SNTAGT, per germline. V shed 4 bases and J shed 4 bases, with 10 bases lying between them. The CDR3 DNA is TGTGCCAGCAGTGCGGATCAGTCCACCGGGGAGCTGTTTTTT. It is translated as CASSADQSTGELFF.

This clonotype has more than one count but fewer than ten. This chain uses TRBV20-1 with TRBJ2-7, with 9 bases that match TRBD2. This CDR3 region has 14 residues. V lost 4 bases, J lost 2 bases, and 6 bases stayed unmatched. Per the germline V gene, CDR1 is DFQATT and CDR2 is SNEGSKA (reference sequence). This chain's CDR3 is CSAIGTSYTYEQYF. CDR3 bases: TGCAGTGCTATCGGGACTAGCTACACCTACGAGCAGTACTTC.

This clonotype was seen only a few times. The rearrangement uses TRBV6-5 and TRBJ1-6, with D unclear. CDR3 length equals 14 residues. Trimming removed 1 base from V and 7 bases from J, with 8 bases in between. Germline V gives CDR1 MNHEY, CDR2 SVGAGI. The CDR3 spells CASSYFQTNSPLHF. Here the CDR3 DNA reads TGTGCCAGCAGTTACTTTCAGACGAATTCACCCCTCCACTTT.

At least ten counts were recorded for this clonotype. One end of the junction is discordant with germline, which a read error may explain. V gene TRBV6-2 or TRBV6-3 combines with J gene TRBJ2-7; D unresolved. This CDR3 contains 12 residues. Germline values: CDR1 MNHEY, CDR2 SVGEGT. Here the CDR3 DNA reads TGTGCCAGCAGTGACTCGTCCTACGAGCAGTACTTC. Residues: CASSDSSYEQYF.

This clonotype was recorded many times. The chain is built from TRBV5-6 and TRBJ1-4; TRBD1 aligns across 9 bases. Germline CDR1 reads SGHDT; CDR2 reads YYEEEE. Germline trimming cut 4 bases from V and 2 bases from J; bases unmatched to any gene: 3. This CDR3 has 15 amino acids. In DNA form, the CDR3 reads TGTGCCAGCAGCGCCACAGGGGGCACTAATGAAAAACTGTTTTTT. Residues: CASSATGGTNEKLFF.

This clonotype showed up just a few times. The CDR3 DNA reads as TGCAGCGTTAGGGGCAACCAAGAGACCCAGTACTTC. Translating gives CSVRGNQETQYF. V gene TRBV29-1 combines with J gene TRBJ2-5; tentative D call: TRBD1 (5 bases). Trimming left V 5 bases short and J 0 bases short, with 7 bases between. The CDR3 has 12 residues. The germline V gene encodes CDR1 SQVTM and CDR2 ANQGSEA.

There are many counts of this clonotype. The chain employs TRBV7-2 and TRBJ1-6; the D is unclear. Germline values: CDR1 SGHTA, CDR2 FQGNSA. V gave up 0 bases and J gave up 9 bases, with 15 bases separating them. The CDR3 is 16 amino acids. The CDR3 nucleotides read TGTGCCAGCAGCTTAGCGCTAGGGCAGCACCGTTCACCCCTCCACTTT. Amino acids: CASSLALGQHRSPLHF.

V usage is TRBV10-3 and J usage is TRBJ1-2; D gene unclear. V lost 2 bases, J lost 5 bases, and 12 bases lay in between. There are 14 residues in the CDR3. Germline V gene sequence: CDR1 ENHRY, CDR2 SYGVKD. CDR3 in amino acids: CAISEKSGNYGYTF. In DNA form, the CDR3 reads TGTGCCATCAGTGAGAAATCAGGAAATTATGGCTACACCTTC.

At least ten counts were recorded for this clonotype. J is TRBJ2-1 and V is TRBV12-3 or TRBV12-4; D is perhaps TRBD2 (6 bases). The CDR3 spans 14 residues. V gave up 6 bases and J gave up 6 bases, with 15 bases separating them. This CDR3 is CASSPDFGGNEQFF. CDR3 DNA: TGTGCCAGCAGCCCGGACTTCGGGGGCAATGAGCAGTTCTTC.

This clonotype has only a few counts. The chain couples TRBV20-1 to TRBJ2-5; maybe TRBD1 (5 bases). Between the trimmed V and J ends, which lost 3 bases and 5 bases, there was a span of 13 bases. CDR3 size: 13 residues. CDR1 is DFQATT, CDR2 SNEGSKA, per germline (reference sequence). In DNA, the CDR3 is TGCAGTGCTAGGGGGCCCACCCTGGAGACCCAGTACTTC. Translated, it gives CSARGPTLETQYF.

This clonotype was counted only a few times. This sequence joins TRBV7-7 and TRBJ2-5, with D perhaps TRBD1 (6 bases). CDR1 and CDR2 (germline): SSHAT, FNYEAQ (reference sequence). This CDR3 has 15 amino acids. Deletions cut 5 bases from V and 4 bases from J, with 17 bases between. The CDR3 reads CASSHNQGWGETQYF. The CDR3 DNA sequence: TGTGCCAGCAGCCACAATCAGGGGTGGGGAGAGACCCAGTACTTC.